The 20 T cell receptor beta chains listed next were all sequenced from one sample in a study of shared clonotypes between healthy human individuals. Method: immunoSEQ multiplex PCR; TCRdb's copy keeps in-frame clones and lacks some. The sample lists some 660,000 clones, around 73% occurring once. The sample consisted of memory CD4+ T cells sorted from blood. Subset here: CD45RA-negative fraction. These receptors came from a woman in her 30s in good health.

Of note for this clone: Other nucleotide sequences in the sample specify the same CDR3. The chain uses TRBV14 and TRBJ2-7, with 11 bases lining up with TRBD2. There are 15 residues in the CDR3. The ends lost 4 bases at V and 1 base at J; junction bases unmatched: 3. CDR1 is SGHDN, CDR2 FVKESK, per germline. The DNA of the CDR3 is TGTGCCAGCAGCCGAGGACTAGCGGGTTCCTACGAGCAGTACTTC. As protein: CASSRGLAGSYEQYF.

V is TRBV5-1 and J is TRBJ2-2, with 7 bases that match TRBD2. CDR3 length: 15 amino acids. The junction had 9 bases not matched to a gene; V was cut back by 4 bases and J by 6 bases. Per germline, CDR1 SGHRS and CDR2 YFSETQ. CDR3 sequence reads: CASSLGNAGAGELFF. CDR3 sequence (DNA): TGCGCCAGCAGCCTGGGGAACGCGGGAGCCGGGGAGCTGTTTTTT.

The sample holds a few counts of this clone. This rearrangement joins TRBV11-2 to TRBJ1-3; D possibly corresponds to TRBD1 (6 bases). Trimming took 2 bases from V and 0 from J, leaving 14 bases between them. CDR3 length: 17 residues. Germline V gene sequence: CDR1 SGHAT, CDR2 FQNNGV. CDR3 in amino acids: CASSLFLPGASGNTIYF. The CDR3 bases are TGTGCCAGCAGCTTATTCCTGCCAGGGGCCTCTGGAAACACCATATATTTT.

The chain employs TRBV28 and TRBJ2-1; the D gene could be TRBD1 or TRBD2 (5 bases each). Per the germline V gene, CDR1 is MDHEN and CDR2 is SYDVKM. V lost 2 bases and J 4 bases, leaving 15 bases between the germline ends. The CDR3 consists of 16 residues. The CDR3 DNA is TGTGCCAGCAGTTTACGATGGGACGTTCGATACAATGAGCAGTTCTTC. Protein: CASSLRWDVRYNEQFF.

This clone was picked up many times. The rearrangement uses TRBV2 and TRBJ2-1; the match to TRBD2 covers 7 bases. Unmatched junction bases numbered 8, after V lost 4 bases and J lost 8 bases. CDR3 length: 14 residues. The V gene's germline CDR1 is SNHLY and CDR2 FYNNEI. CDR3 in amino acids: CASSARLADDEQFF. The CDR3 nucleotides are TGTGCCAGCAGTGCTCGTCTAGCGGACGATGAGCAGTTCTTC.

J is TRBJ2-3 and V is TRBV9, with 10 bases aligning to TRBD2. With V trimmed by 0 bases and J by 2 bases, 9 bases remained unmatched. The CDR3 has 18 amino acids. Germline CDR1 SGDLS, CDR2 YYNGEE. The DNA of the CDR3 is TGTGCCAGCAGCGTAGCTGGAGCGGGAGGGCGTTTCACAGATACGCAGTATTTT. The encoded protein is CASSVAGAGGRFTDTQYF.

The chain recombines TRBV19 with TRBJ1-6; D gene ambiguous. The V end was cut by 5 bases, the J end by 9 bases, with 11 bases between. The CDR3 runs 13 residues. Germline V gene sequence: CDR1 LNHDA, CDR2 SQIVND (reference sequence). CDR3 in amino acids: CASSPEVASPLHF. Written as DNA, the CDR3 is TGTGCCAGTAGTCCTGAGGTGGCTTCACCCCTCCACTTT.

The V and J genes are TRBV5-1 and TRBJ1-5, with D hard to call. Trimming left V 5 bases short and J 4 bases short, with 13 bases between. Germline V gene data show CDR1 as SGHRS and CDR2 as YFSETQ. CDR3 size: 14 residues. CDR3 coding DNA: TGCGCCAGCAGACCTGGACGGGATAATCAGCCCCAGCATTTT. Protein sequence: CASRPGRDNQPQHF.

As concerns this clone: Other DNA sequences in the sample encode the same CDR3. The chain combines TRBV2 with TRBJ1-1; no definite D call. Trimming removed 4 bases from V and 0 bases from J, with 6 bases in between. CDR3 length: 13 amino acids. Germline V CDR1 and CDR2: SNHLY, FYNNEI. The CDR3 bases are TGTGCCAGCAGTGGCGACCTGAACACTGAAGCTTTCTTT. Residues: CASSGDLNTEAFF.

The chain combines TRBV30 with TRBJ1-4, with 8 bases fitting TRBD1. V shed 3 bases and J 12 bases; nucleotides not matched to a gene: 12. The CDR3 loop spans 14 amino acids. Germline V CDR1 and CDR2: GTSNPN, SVGIG (reference sequence). This chain's CDR3 is CAWSAVQGAGELFF. In nucleotides, the CDR3 is TGTGCCTGGAGCGCGGTGCAGGGGGCAGGGGAACTGTTTTTT. Together with reference TRBV30 and TRBJ1-4, the CDR3 gives the full variable domain: SQTIHQWPATLVQPVGSPLSLECTVEGTSNPNLYWYRQAAGRGLQLLFYSVGIGQISSEVPQNLSASRPQDRQFILSSKKLLLSDSGFYLCAWSAVQGAGELFFGSGTQLSVL.

CDR3 region: CASSQIALYNEQFF. CDR3 DNA: TGTGCCAGCAGCCAAATCGCCCTATACAATGAGCAGTTCTTC. The chain couples TRBV11-2 to TRBJ2-1, with no clear D. Germline values: CDR1 SGHAT, CDR2 FQNNGV. The CDR3 loop spans 14 amino acids. Trimming removed 5 bases from V and 4 bases from J, with 12 bases in between.

This chain uses TRBV10-3 with TRBJ2-3; 8 nucleotides align to TRBD2. Trimming at V came to 6 bases and at J to 2 bases, leaving 10 bases not matched to a gene. Germline values: CDR1 ENHRY, CDR2 SYGVKD. CDR3 length: 16 amino acids. In nucleotides, the CDR3 is TGTGCCATCAGCGGTGGTAGCGGGATGGTCACAGATACGCAGTATTTT. This gives the protein CAISGGSGMVTDTQYF.

This clone was detected only a few times. The rearrangement joins TRBV28 to TRBJ1-1; D unclear. The length of the CDR3 is 15 residues. The V gene's germline CDR1 is MDHEN and CDR2 SYDVKM. Trimming stripped 7 bases from V and 1 base from J, with 16 bases between. This CDR3 is CASITGGNENTEAFF. In nucleotides, the CDR3 is TGTGCCAGCATCACCGGCGGGAATGAGAACACTGAAGCTTTCTTT.

The V gene is TRBV29-1, the J gene TRBJ2-1, with D tentatively TRBD1 (6 bases). This CDR3 spans 13 amino acids. Between the trimmed V and J ends, which lost 6 bases and 9 bases, there was a span of 18 bases. Germline V gene sequence: CDR1 SQVTM, CDR2 ANQGSEA. This chain's CDR3 is CSVQPPGVGEQFF. Here the CDR3 DNA reads TGCAGCGTCCAACCCCCAGGGGTTGGTGAGCAGTTCTTC.

In this sample, this clone turned up a few times. The rearrangement links TRBV9 to TRBJ2-3; 8 bases align to TRBD2. The germline V gene has CDR1 SGDLS and CDR2 YYNGEE. The CDR3 is 15 residues long. The trim removed 0 bases at V and 6 bases at J, leaving 6 bases unmatched. The CDR3 protein is CASSVAGSGVDTQYF. CDR3 bases: TGTGCCAGCAGCGTAGCCGGTAGCGGGGTCGATACGCAGTATTTT.

The CDR3 sequence: CASSPADTIYF. The DNA of the CDR3 is TGTGCCAGCTCACCTGCGGACACCATATATTTT. The rearrangement uses TRBV18 and TRBJ1-3; D is ambiguous. The CDR3 is 11 residues long. V lost 3 bases and J lost 8, with 5 bases in between. The V gene's germline CDR1 is KGHSH and CDR2 LQKENI.

The V gene is TRBV12-5, the J gene TRBJ2-1; TRBD2 agrees at 7 bases. The CDR3 length is 17 residues. Germline lookup yields CDR1 LGHNT and CDR2 FRNRAP. J gave up 9 bases and V 2 bases, and 16 bases lay outside the gene matches. CDR3 DNA sequence: TGTGCTAGTGGTTTGTATCTACTAGCGCATCTCTCAATTGAGCAGTTCTTC. Residues: CASGLYLLAHLSIEQFF.

The J gene is TRBJ2-3, the V gene TRBV2, with 9 positions matching TRBD2. Trimming took 6 bases from V and 3 from J; bases not matched to a gene: 4. Germline CDR1 reads SNHLY; CDR2 reads FYNNEI. The CDR3 length is 14 residues. Here the CDR3 DNA reads TGTGCCAGCAGGTCGGGACTAGCAACAGATACGCAGTATTTT. Translated, it gives CASRSGLATDTQYF.

The gene calls are TRBV6-1 and TRBJ1-1; possibly TRBD1 for D (5 bases). The CDR3 is 13 amino acids. With 2 bases removed from V and 11 bases from J, the gap between germline ends came to 15 bases. Germline-derived CDR1 and CDR2 are MNHNS and SASEGT. The CDR3 region is CASSEMTEGTAFF. CDR3 in DNA: TGTGCCAGCAGTGAAATGACAGAAGGGACGGCTTTCTTT.

The chain joins TRBV7-8 to TRBJ1-5; D is ambiguous. Trimming left V 3 bases short and J 1 base short, with 4 bases between. The CDR3 totals 13 residues. Germline CDR1 is SGHVS and CDR2 is FQNEAQ. Here the CDR3 DNA reads TGTGCCAGCAGCTTCAGGAGCAATCAGCCCCAGCATTTT. This gives the protein CASSFRSNQPQHF.